These 25 T cell receptor beta chains came from one sample sequenced in a study of T cells in Graves' hyperthyroidism and ophthalmopathy. TCR beta CDR3 regions were amplified from RNA transcripts. First-round RT-PCR with HTBI primers amplified the TCR CDR3 region. TCRdb used MiXCR to reprocess the multiplex PCR reads, holding one entry per CDR3 protein. The repertoire holds a few hundred thousand distinct CDR3 sequences, less than 25% seen once, with under 55% in the top ten. The sequenced material came from blood. These receptors all stem from a woman aged 70 to 79 with Graves' ophthalmopathy.

This clonotype was observed a handful of times. Here the CDR3 DNA reads TGCAGTGCTAGAGATACTCGCGGGAGGATAAACGAGCAGTACTTC. It translates to CSARDTRGRINEQYF. V gene TRBV20-1 combines with J gene TRBJ2-7; 8 bases agree with TRBD2. The CDR3 contains 15 residues. J was trimmed by 5 bases and V by 0 bases; bases with no gene match: 9. Germline V CDR1 and CDR2: DFQATT, SNEGSKA (reference sequence).

The sample holds many counts of this clonotype. J is TRBJ2-7 and V is TRBV11-2, with 13 bases that match TRBD2. The ends lost 5 bases at V and 4 bases at J; junction bases unmatched: 8. This CDR3 is built from 16 residues. Germline V gives CDR1 SGHAT, CDR2 FQNNGV. The CDR3 spells CASSVTSGRAGYEQYF. CDR3 sequence (DNA): TGTGCCAGCAGCGTCACTAGCGGGAGGGCCGGTTACGAGCAGTACTTC.

V is TRBV29-1 and J is TRBJ1-2; 8 nucleotides match TRBD1. The junction had 4 bases not matched to a gene; V was cut back by 0 bases and J by 7 bases. The V gene's germline CDR1 is SQVTM and CDR2 ANQGSEA. This CDR3 is 13 amino acids long. The CDR3 region is CSVEEGTGGGYTF. The CDR3 DNA is TGCAGCGTTGAAGAGGGAACAGGGGGTGGCTACACCTTC.

J is TRBJ2-5 and V is TRBV18; D is unresolved. Germline V lookup: CDR1 KGHSH, CDR2 LQKENI. With 0 bases removed from V and 5 bases from J, the gap between germline ends came to 10 bases. This CDR3 is built from 14 residues. CDR3 nucleotide sequence: TGTGCCAGCTCACCACCCGCAGTATCTGAGACCCAGTACTTC. It codes for CASSPPAVSETQYF.

This clonotype showed up just a few times. CDR3 DNA: TGTGCCAGCAGCTCCGAGAACAGCGGCCTGTTTTTT. Amino acids: CASSSENSGLFF. This chain joins TRBV7-9 and TRBJ1-4, with unresolved D. CDR1 and CDR2 from the germline V gene are SEHNR and FQNEAQ (reference sequence). The V end lost 4 bases, the J end lost 14 bases, and 14 bases lay between the germline ends. This CDR3 region has 12 residues.

This clonotype has at least ten counts. V gene TRBV6-1 combines with J gene TRBJ2-3, with D perhaps matching TRBD2 (5 bases). This CDR3 region has 15 residues. The V and J ends lost 3 bases and 4 bases respectively, with 14 bases between them. Germline V CDR1 and CDR2: MNHNS, SASEGT. CDR3 sequence: CASSDRGGRSDTQYF. DNA for the CDR3: TGTGCCAGCAGTGACAGAGGAGGTCGTTCAGATACGCAGTATTTT.

V and J are TRBV7-6 and TRBJ2-2, with D possibly matching TRBD1 (5 bases). V was shortened by 1 base and J by 7 bases, with 10 bases between the two germline ends. The germline CDR1 and CDR2 sequences are SGHVS and FNYEAQ. The CDR3 consists of 14 residues. The CDR3 region is CASSLGGAVGELFF. The CDR3 DNA follows: TGTGCCAGCAGCTTAGGTGGGGCGGTCGGGGAGCTGTTTTTT.

This clonotype appeared many times. The rearrangement uses TRBV7-2 and TRBJ2-3, with D tentatively TRBD2 (6 bases). Trimming removed 2 bases at V and 6 bases at J, with 12 bases between. Germline CDR1 is SGHTA and CDR2 is FQGNSA. The CDR3 runs 14 residues. Here the CDR3 DNA reads TGTGCCAGCAGCTTAAGGGGAGGTTACGATACGCAGTATTTT. Translation: CASSLRGGYDTQYF.

This clonotype was counted a few times. The chain employs TRBV6-1 and TRBJ2-7; D may correspond to TRBD1 or TRBD2 (5 bases each). Between the trimmed V and J ends, which lost 5 bases and 1 base, there was a span of 15 bases. The CDR3 runs to 15 residues. Germline V gene sequence: CDR1 MNHNS, CDR2 SASEGT. CDR3 nucleotides: TGTGCCAGCAGTTTCCCCGGGACCGCATCCTACGAGCAGTACTTC. This codes for CASSFPGTASYEQYF.

This clonotype was detected only a few times. The chain joins TRBV25-1 to TRBJ2-5, with TRBD1 matching 9 bases. The V segment lost 4 bases and the J segment 4 bases; nucleotides outside the gene matches: 13. The germline V gene encodes CDR1 MGHDK and CDR2 SYGVNS. The CDR3 runs to 17 residues. As DNA, the CDR3 is TGTGCCAGCAGTGGAATACGGGGACAGGGTGTTTCAGAGACCCAGTACTTC. Translated, it gives CASSGIRGQGVSETQYF.

V and J are TRBV6-1 and TRBJ2-3; no firm D call. The length of the CDR3 is 14 residues. Deletions cut 8 bases from V and 1 base from J, with 13 bases between. The V gene's germline CDR1 is MNHNS and CDR2 SASEGT. The CDR3 loop is CASAPAGGTDTQYF. The CDR3 DNA is TGTGCCAGCGCCCCCGCAGGCGGCACAGATACGCAGTATTTT.

This clonotype was seen a handful of times. The chain combines TRBV29-1 with TRBJ2-5; D is perhaps TRBD2 (5 bases). Trimming shortened V by 6 bases and J by 3 bases, and 8 bases separated the two germline ends. The CDR3 length is 11 residues. Germline CDR1 is SQVTM and CDR2 is ANQGSEA. The CDR3 DNA sequence: TGCAGCGTCCGGACTGAAGAGACCCAGTACTTC. This translates into CSVRTEETQYF. The whole variable domain, remainder taken from reference TRBV29-1 and TRBJ2-5, is SAVISQKPSRDICQRGTSLTIQCQVDSQVTMMFWYRQQPGQSLTLIATANQGSEATYESGFVIDKFPISRPNLTFSTLTVSNMSPEDSSIYLCSVRTEETQYFGPGTRLLVL.

This clonotype has a count of ten or more. V usage is TRBV12-3 or TRBV12-4 and J usage is TRBJ2-7; D perhaps matches TRBD1 (5 bases). The V end was cut by 5 bases, the J end by 6 bases, with 17 bases between. This CDR3 spans 14 amino acids. CDR3 protein: CASSKGHLGVEQYF. The CDR3 nucleotides read TGTGCCAGCAGTAAAGGACACCTTGGGGTCGAGCAGTACTTC.

This clonotype was detected only a few times. This chain joins TRBV18 and TRBJ1-4, with D unclear. Germline V gene data show CDR1 as KGHSH and CDR2 as LQKENI. V lost 3 bases to trimming and J lost 7 bases, with 15 bases between them. The CDR3 totals 15 residues. CDR3 in amino acids: CASSPLPDISEKLFF. The CDR3 bases are TGTGCCAGCTCACCCTTGCCCGACATAAGTGAAAAACTGTTTTTT.

This chain connects TRBV7-3 to TRBJ1-1; no reliable D call. V was pared by 0 bases and J by 1 base, with 9 bases between. This CDR3 spans 15 amino acids. The germline gives CDR1 SGHTA, CDR2 FQGTGA. CDR3 amino acids: CASSLTPSENTEAFF. DNA of the CDR3: TGTGCCAGCAGCTTAACCCCGTCAGAGAACACTGAAGCTTTCTTT.

This clonotype was seen only a few times. The chain carries TRBV6-1 and TRBJ1-2, with D hard to call. This CDR3 is built from 14 residues. V lost 2 bases, J lost 7 bases, and 14 bases lay in between. Germline V lookup: CDR1 MNHNS, CDR2 SASEGT. The CDR3 sequence is CASSERVPGTGYTF. The CDR3 DNA sequence: TGTGCCAGCAGTGAAAGAGTGCCCGGTACTGGCTACACCTTC.

A remark on this clonotype: A clone one base away is much larger, so this may be a read error. This sequence joins TRBV28 and TRBJ1-5, with a weak D call TRBD1 (5 bases). The CDR3 has 14 residues. With 7 bases removed from V and 5 bases from J, the gap between germline ends came to 15 bases. Per the germline V gene, CDR1 is MDHEN and CDR2 is SYDVKM. The CDR3 sequence: CASNTGGAHQPQHF. The CDR3 nucleotides are TGTGCCAGCAACACGGGAGGGGCCCATCAGCCCCAGCATTTT.

In its sample, this clonotype was seen many times. This chain links TRBV7-8 with TRBJ1-5; D is ambiguous. Germline values: CDR1 SGHVS, CDR2 FQNEAQ. V was trimmed by 1 base and J by 7 bases, leaving 11 bases between them. The CDR3 extends over 14 amino acids. The CDR3 region is CASSLGGQGQPQHF. In nucleotides, the CDR3 is TGTGCCAGCAGCTTAGGGGGTCAAGGCCAGCCCCAGCATTTT.

J is TRBJ2-7 and V is TRBV9, with unresolved D. Trimming removed 4 bases at V and 6 bases at J, with 14 bases between. Germline loops: CDR1 SGDLS, CDR2 YYNGEE. CDR3 length: 13 amino acids. CDR3 loop: CASSLIRSVEQYF. CDR3 DNA sequence: TGTGCCAGCAGCCTTATCAGATCCGTCGAGCAGTACTTC.

The V call is TRBV14, the J call TRBJ2-7; D possibly matches TRBD1 or TRBD2 (5 bases each). Between the trimmed V and J ends, which lost 0 bases and 5 bases, there was a span of 14 bases. CDR3 length equals 15 residues. Germline-derived CDR1 and CDR2 are SGHDN and FVKESK. The CDR3: CASSQELGVANEQYF. In DNA, the CDR3 is TGTGCCAGCAGCCAAGAACTGGGGGTGGCCAACGAGCAGTACTTC.

This clonotype was found a few times. The CDR3 DNA reads TGCAGTGCTAGATCTGACAGGGGGAATGGAAACACCATATATTTT. Amino acids: CSARSDRGNGNTIYF. This chain uses TRBV20-1 with TRBJ1-3, with 9 bases matching TRBD1. Germline assignment: CDR1 DFQATT and CDR2 SNEGSKA (reference sequence). The V gene end was trimmed by 2 bases and the J gene end by 3 bases; junction bases not matched to a gene: 5. The CDR3 runs to 15 residues.

In this sample, this clonotype turned up a few times. The rearrangement joins TRBV19 to TRBJ2-1; D uncertain. This CDR3 comprises 13 residues. Deletions cut 5 bases from V and 9 bases from J, with 14 bases between. Germline V lookup: CDR1 LNHDA, CDR2 SQIVND (reference sequence). DNA for the CDR3: TGTGCCAGTAGTGGAACTTTGGGTCTTGAGCAGTTCTTC. Amino acids: CASSGTLGLEQFF. The entire variable domain, with the rest obtained from reference TRBV19 and TRBJ2-1, is as follows: DGGITQSPKYLFRKEGQNVTLSCEQNLNHDAMYWYRQDPGQGLRLIYYSQIVNDFQKGDIAEGYSVSREKKESFPLTVTSAQKNPTAFYLCASSGTLGLEQFFGPGTRLTVL.

This clonotype was counted ten times or more. The chain has TRBV7-8 and TRBJ1-1; 9 positions match TRBD1. V was clipped by 1 base and J by 1 base; unmatched bases: 1. The CDR3 is 15 residues long. In germline, CDR1 is SGHVS, CDR2 FQNEAQ. CDR3 region: CASSLGTGANTEAFF. CDR3 nucleotides: TGTGCCAGCAGCTTAGGGACAGGGGCGAACACTGAAGCTTTCTTT.

This clonotype has a count of ten or more. The J gene is TRBJ2-1, the V gene TRBV7-2; D remains unclear. The V and J ends lost 5 bases and 4 bases respectively, with 15 bases between them. This CDR3 has 15 amino acids. Germline V lookup: CDR1 SGHTA, CDR2 FQGNSA. In nucleotides, the CDR3 is TGTGCCAGCAGCCGTCCGGGCAGAATTTACAATGAGCAGTTCTTC. Translated, it gives CASSRPGRIYNEQFF.

The rearrangement joins TRBV6-2 or TRBV6-3 to TRBJ2-7; the match to TRBD2 covers 7 bases. The ends lost 7 bases at V and 6 bases at J; junction bases unmatched: 12. Germline V gene data show CDR1 as MNHEY and CDR2 as SVGEGT. CDR3 length: 14 residues. CDR3 in amino acids: CASIKAGTGGEQYF. DNA for the CDR3: TGTGCCAGCATAAAAGCGGGGACTGGGGGCGAGCAGTACTTC.